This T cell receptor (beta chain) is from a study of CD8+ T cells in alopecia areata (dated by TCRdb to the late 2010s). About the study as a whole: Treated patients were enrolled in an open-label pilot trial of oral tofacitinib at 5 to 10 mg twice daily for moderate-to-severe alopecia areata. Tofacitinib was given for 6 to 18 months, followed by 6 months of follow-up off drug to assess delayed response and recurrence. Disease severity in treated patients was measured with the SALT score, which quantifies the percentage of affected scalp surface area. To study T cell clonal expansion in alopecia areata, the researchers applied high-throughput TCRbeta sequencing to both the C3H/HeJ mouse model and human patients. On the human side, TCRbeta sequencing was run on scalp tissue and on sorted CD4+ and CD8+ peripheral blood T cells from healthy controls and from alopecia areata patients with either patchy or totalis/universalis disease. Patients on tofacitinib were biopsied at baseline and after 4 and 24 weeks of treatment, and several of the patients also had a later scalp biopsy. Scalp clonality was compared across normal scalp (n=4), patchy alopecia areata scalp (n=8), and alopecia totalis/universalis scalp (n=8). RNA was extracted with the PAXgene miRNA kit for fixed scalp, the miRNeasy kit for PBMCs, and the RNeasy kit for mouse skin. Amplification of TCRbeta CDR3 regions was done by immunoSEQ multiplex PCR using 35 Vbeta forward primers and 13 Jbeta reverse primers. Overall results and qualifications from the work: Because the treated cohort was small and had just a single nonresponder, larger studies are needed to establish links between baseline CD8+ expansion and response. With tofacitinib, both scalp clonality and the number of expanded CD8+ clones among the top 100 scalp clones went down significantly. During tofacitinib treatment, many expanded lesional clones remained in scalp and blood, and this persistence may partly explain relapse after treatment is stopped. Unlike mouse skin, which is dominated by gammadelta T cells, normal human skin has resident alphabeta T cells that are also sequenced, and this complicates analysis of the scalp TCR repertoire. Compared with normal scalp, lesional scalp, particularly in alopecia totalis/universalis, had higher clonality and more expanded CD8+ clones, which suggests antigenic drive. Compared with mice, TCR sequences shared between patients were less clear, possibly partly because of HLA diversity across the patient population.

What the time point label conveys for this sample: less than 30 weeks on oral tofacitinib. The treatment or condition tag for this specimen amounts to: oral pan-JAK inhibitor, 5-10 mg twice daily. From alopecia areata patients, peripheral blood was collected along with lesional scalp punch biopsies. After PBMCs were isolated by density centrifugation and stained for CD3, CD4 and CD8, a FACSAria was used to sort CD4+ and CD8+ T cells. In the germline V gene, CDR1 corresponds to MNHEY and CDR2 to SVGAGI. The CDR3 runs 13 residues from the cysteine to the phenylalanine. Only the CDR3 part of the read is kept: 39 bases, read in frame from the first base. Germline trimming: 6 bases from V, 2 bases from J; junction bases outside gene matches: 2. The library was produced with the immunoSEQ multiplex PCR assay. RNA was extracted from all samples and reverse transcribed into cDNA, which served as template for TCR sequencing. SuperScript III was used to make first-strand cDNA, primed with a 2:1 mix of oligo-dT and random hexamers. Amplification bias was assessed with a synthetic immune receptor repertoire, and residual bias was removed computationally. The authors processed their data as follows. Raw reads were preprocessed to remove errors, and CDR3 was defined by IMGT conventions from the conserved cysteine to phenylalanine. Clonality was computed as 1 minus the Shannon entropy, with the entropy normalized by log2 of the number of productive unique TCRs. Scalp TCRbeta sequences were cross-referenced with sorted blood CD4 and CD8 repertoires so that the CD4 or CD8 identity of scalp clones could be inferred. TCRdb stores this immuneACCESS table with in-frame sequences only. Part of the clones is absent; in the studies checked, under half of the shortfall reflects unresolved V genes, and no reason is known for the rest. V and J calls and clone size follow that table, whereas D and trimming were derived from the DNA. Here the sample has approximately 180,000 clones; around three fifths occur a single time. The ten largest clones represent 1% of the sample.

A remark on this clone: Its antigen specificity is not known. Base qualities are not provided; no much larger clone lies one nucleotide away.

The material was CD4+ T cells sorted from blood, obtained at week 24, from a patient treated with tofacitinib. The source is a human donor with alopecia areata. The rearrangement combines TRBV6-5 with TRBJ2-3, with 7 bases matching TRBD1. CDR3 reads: CASSGQVTDTQYF. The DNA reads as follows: TGTGCCAGCAGCGGACAGGTCACAGATACGCAGTATTTT.